The 32 T cell receptor beta chains listed next were all sequenced from one sample in a study of CD8 T cells in Susac syndrome. RNA was extracted with the RNeasy kit, and a quantity of about 0.45 to 1 ug was reverse transcribed using random hexamers. TCRdb re-called the immunoSEQ multiplex PCR reads with MiXCR, one entry per CDR3 protein. The top ten hold around 0.18% of the sample, which has about 300,000 distinct CDR3 sequences, approximately 91% seen once. Material: CD8+ T cells from PBMCs. The receptors were sampled from a human donor with multiple sclerosis.

V and J are TRBV5-6 and TRBJ2-3, with TRBD1 as a possible D gene (6 bases). CDR1 SGHDT and CDR2 YYEEEE come from the germline V gene. Trimming shortened V by 0 bases and J by 1 base, and 21 bases separated the two germline ends. The CDR3 spans 19 residues. CDR3 protein: CASSLEFGYSGVGTDTQYF. CDR3 coding DNA: TGTGCCAGCAGCTTGGAGTTCGGGTATTCAGGGGTCGGCACAGATACGCAGTATTTT.

This clonotype has just one count. This sequence joins TRBV6-1 and TRBJ2-1; D may be TRBD1 (6 bases). CDR1 is MNHNS, CDR2 SASEGT, per germline. CDR3 length equals 16 residues. V lost 2 bases and J lost 7, with 18 bases in between. CDR3 bases: TGTGCCAGCAGTGAAACGGTGGGGGCGGTTTGGAATGAGCAGTTCTTC. Amino acids: CASSETVGAVWNEQFF.

The chain joins TRBV9 to TRBJ1-2; D gene uncertain. There are 15 residues in the CDR3. The germline V gene encodes CDR1 SGDLS and CDR2 YYNGEE. The V end lost 0 bases, the J end lost 0 bases, and 9 bases lay between the germline ends. The CDR3 reads CASSVDTDANYGYTF. DNA for the CDR3: TGTGCCAGCAGCGTAGATACAGACGCTAACTATGGCTACACCTTC.

The count of this clonotype is one. The chain carries TRBV5-1 and TRBJ2-7; 7 nucleotides line up with TRBD1. Germline CDR1 and CDR2: SGHRS and YFSETQ. The CDR3 has 15 amino acids. V trimming: 6 bases; J trimming: 1 base; junction bases outside the gene matches: 10. CDR3 region: CASKAAGGVSYEQYF. For the CDR3, the DNA is TGCGCCAGCAAAGCGGCAGGGGGAGTATCCTACGAGCAGTACTTC.

The CDR3 sequence: CARQGGTGELFF. CDR3 nucleotide sequence: TGTGCCCGGCAGGGAGGCACCGGGGAGCTGTTTTTT. J is TRBJ2-2 and V is TRBV7-9; D is perhaps TRBD2 (6 bases). The V gene's germline CDR1 is SEHNR and CDR2 FQNEAQ (reference sequence). This CDR3 comprises 12 residues. The V end was cut by 11 bases, the J end by 4 bases, with 11 bases between.

V usage is TRBV3-1 and J usage is TRBJ2-5; a weak D match, TRBD1 (6 bases). From germline, CDR1 is LGHDT and CDR2 YNNKEL (reference sequence). This CDR3 is built from 17 residues. Trimming took off 1 base at V and 1 base at J, with 16 bases between the two ends. DNA of the CDR3: TGTGCCAGCAGCCAAGCGGTAACAGGGTTGACCCAAGAGACCCAGTACTTC. Its protein product is CASSQAVTGLTQETQYF.

The chain has TRBV7-2 and TRBJ2-3; 7 nucleotides match TRBD2. The J segment lost 6 bases and the V segment lost 0 bases, leaving 9 bases of the junction unmatched. Germline V CDR1 and CDR2: SGHTA, FQGNSA. The CDR3 has 16 residues. This CDR3 is CASSLAGRAGVDTQYF. In nucleotides, the CDR3 is TGTGCCAGCAGCTTAGCCGGTAGGGCGGGAGTGGATACGCAGTATTTT.

This clonotype has more than one count but fewer than ten. The chain uses TRBV5-6 and TRBJ1-4; 8 bases align to TRBD1. From germline, CDR1 is SGHDT and CDR2 YYEEEE. Unmatched junction bases numbered 6, after V lost 4 bases and J lost 7 bases. There are 14 residues in the CDR3. The CDR3 nucleotides are TGTGCCAGCAGCCTGACAGGGGTCCTTGAAAAACTGTTTTTT. Protein sequence: CASSLTGVLEKLFF.

V and J are TRBV4-1 and TRBJ1-6; no firm D call. Trimming removed 4 bases from V and 8 bases from J, with 15 bases in between. The CDR3 sequence is 15 residues long. Germline CDR1 and CDR2: MGHRA and YSYEKL. The CDR3 bases are TGCGCCAGCAGCCGGTTTAAGGTTCACTATTCACCCCTCCACTTT. The encoded protein is CASSRFKVHYSPLHF.

The J gene is TRBJ2-1, the V gene TRBV5-4, with TRBD2 identical over 13 bases. The CDR3 totals 15 residues. CDR1 and CDR2 from the germline V gene are SGHNT and YYREEE (reference sequence). After removal of 6 bases from V and 8 bases from J, the junction contained 8 bases not matched to a gene. The CDR3 nucleotides read TGTGCCAGCAACCTGGGACTAGCGGGACCGGATGAGCAGTTCTTC. Protein sequence: CASNLGLAGPDEQFF.

The chain carries TRBV27 and TRBJ2-1; TRBD2 matches 11 bases. The junction had 6 bases not matched to a gene; V was cut back by 6 bases and J by 5 bases. The length of the CDR3 is 15 residues. Germline CDR1 is MNHEY and CDR2 is SMNVEV (reference sequence). The chain's CDR3 is CASRHIAGGDNEQFF. The CDR3 DNA reads TGTGCCAGCAGACACATAGCGGGAGGGGACAATGAGCAGTTCTTC.

The rearrangement links TRBV7-2 to TRBJ2-7, with D possibly TRBD2 on 6 matching bases. CDR3 length: 16 amino acids. V lost 1 base to trimming and J lost 4 bases, with 17 bases between them. CDR1 is SGHTA, CDR2 FQGNSA, per germline. DNA for the CDR3: TGTGCCAGCAGCTTAGAACGTCCGGGAGAGTTGTACGAGCAGTACTTC. This codes for CASSLERPGELYEQYF. Drawing the rest from reference TRBV7-2 and TRBJ2-7, the complete variable domain is GAGVSQSPSNKVTEKGKDVELRCDPISGHTALYWYRQSLGQGLEFLIYFQGNSAPDKSGLPSDRFSAERTGGSVSTLTIQRTQQEDSAVYLCASSLERPGELYEQYFGPGTRLTVT.

The J gene is TRBJ2-7, the V gene TRBV7-9; D not resolved. V dropped 4 bases and J dropped 7 bases, with 14 bases sitting between them. Germline V gene sequence: CDR1 SEHNR, CDR2 FQNEAQ (reference sequence). This CDR3 spans 13 amino acids. The DNA for the CDR3 is TGTGCCAGCAGCTCTCGGACGGCGTTGGAGCAGTACTTC. Residues: CASSSRTALEQYF.

The V and J genes are TRBV10-3 and TRBJ2-7; D is perhaps TRBD1 (7 bases). This CDR3 contains 13 residues. The germline gives CDR1 ENHRY, CDR2 SYGVKD. V lost 10 bases to trimming and J lost 3 bases, with 16 bases between them. The CDR3: CATNHRGGYEQYF. Written as DNA, the CDR3 is TGTGCCACCAATCACAGGGGAGGCTACGAGCAGTACTTC.

The chain joins TRBV6-2 or TRBV6-3 to TRBJ2-5, with 8 nucleotides matching TRBD1. In germline, CDR1 is MNHEY, CDR2 SVGEGT. The trim removed 2 bases at V and 6 bases at J, leaving 5 bases unmatched. The CDR3 consists of 14 residues. The CDR3 region is CASSYGQGAKTQYF. The CDR3 DNA is TGTGCCAGCAGTTACGGGCAGGGGGCGAAGACCCAGTACTTC.

The chain recombines TRBV12-3 or TRBV12-4 with TRBJ1-4; D unclear. There are 16 residues in the CDR3. The germline V and J ends were trimmed by 5 bases and 4 bases, with 17 bases remaining between them. The CDR3 region is CASSKAPSAFNEKLFF. The CDR3 DNA reads as TGTGCCAGCAGTAAGGCGCCGTCGGCCTTTAATGAAAAACTGTTTTTT.

The chain has TRBV4-3 and TRBJ2-2; TRBD1 agrees at 9 bases. CDR3 length equals 15 residues. Germline lookup yields CDR1 LGHNA and CDR2 YSLEER. V dropped 4 bases and J dropped 2; count of bases not matched to a gene: 2. The CDR3 DNA is TGCGCCAGCAGCCGGACAGGGGATAACACCGGGGAGCTGTTTTTT. This sequence encodes CASSRTGDNTGELFF.

The V and J genes are TRBV6-6 and TRBJ2-7, with 7 bases that match TRBD1. Germline CDR1 is MNHNY and CDR2 is SVGAGI (reference sequence). J lost 6 bases, V lost 5 bases, and 1 base had no gene match. CDR3 length: 11 amino acids. CDR3 region: CASSAGGEQYF. Here the CDR3 DNA reads TGTGCCAGCAGTGCAGGGGGCGAGCAGTACTTC.

The chain is built from TRBV7-9 and TRBJ2-1; a weak D match, TRBD2 (7 bases). The germline V gene encodes CDR1 SEHNR and CDR2 FQNEAQ (reference sequence). The CDR3 has 16 amino acids. V was shortened by 1 base and J by 4 bases, with 14 bases between the two germline ends. The CDR3 reads CASSLGGEGVYNEQFF. For the CDR3, the DNA is TGTGCCAGCAGCTTAGGCGGGGAGGGGGTTTACAATGAGCAGTTCTTC. Full variable domain (remainder filled in from reference TRBV7-9 and TRBJ2-1): DTGVSQNPRHKITKRGQNVTFRCDPISEHNRLYWYRQTLGQGPEFLTYFQNEAQLEKSRLLSDRFSAERPKGSFSTLEIQRTEQGDSAMYLCASSLGGEGVYNEQFFGPGTRLTVL.

V gene TRBV13 combines with J gene TRBJ2-5; the D is unclear. This CDR3 has 13 residues. The V and J ends lost 0 bases and 5 bases respectively, with 7 bases between them. CDR1 and CDR2 from the germline V gene are PRHDT and FYEKMQ (reference sequence). The CDR3 is CASSLGVSETQYF. Written as DNA, the CDR3 is TGTGCCAGCAGCTTAGGCGTCAGTGAGACCCAGTACTTC.

This chain uses TRBV6-2 or TRBV6-3 with TRBJ2-1; 10 positions match TRBD2. V lost 5 bases and J lost 10; bases outside the gene matches: 2. In germline, CDR1 is MNHEY, CDR2 SVGEGT. The CDR3 totals 12 residues. CDR3 sequence reads: CASSEGLAEQFF. The DNA of the CDR3 is TGTGCCAGCAGTGAGGGACTAGCGGAGCAGTTCTTC.

V and J are TRBV19 and TRBJ2-7; 8 nucleotides line up with TRBD1. The CDR3 runs to 14 residues. V trimming: 3 bases; J trimming: 6 bases; junction bases outside the gene matches: 7. CDR1 is LNHDA, CDR2 SQIVND, per germline (reference sequence). CDR3: CASSIDRGFREQYF. In DNA, the CDR3 is TGTGCCAGTAGTATCGACAGGGGATTCCGCGAGCAGTACTTC.

This chain connects TRBV4-2 to TRBJ2-3; 7 bases line up with TRBD2. There are 14 residues in the CDR3. Germline CDR1 LGHNA, CDR2 YNFKEQ. V dropped 4 bases and J dropped 5; count of bases not matched to a gene: 6. DNA for the CDR3: TGTGCCAGCAGCCCCGGGGAGGGAGAAGATACGCAGTATTTT. It codes for CASSPGEGEDTQYF.

The chain has TRBV4-1 and TRBJ2-1; 7 nucleotides align to TRBD1. CDR1 and CDR2 from the germline V gene are MGHRA and YSYEKL. Trimming cost V 3 bases and J 5 bases; bases outside gene matches: 13. The CDR3 has 17 amino acids. The CDR3 DNA reads as TGCGCCAGCAGCCACACCCTGGGACAGCCATACGACAATGAGCAGTTCTTC. Protein sequence: CASSHTLGQPYDNEQFF.

The chain joins TRBV5-1 to TRBJ2-7, with TRBD1 identical over 8 bases. V shed 0 bases and J 4 bases; nucleotides not matched to a gene: 6. The CDR3 is 15 residues long. Germline CDR1 and CDR2: SGHRS and YFSETQ. CDR3 sequence (DNA): TGCGCCAGCAGCTTGGCCGGGACAGGTCTTTACGAGCAGTACTTC. This gives the protein CASSLAGTGLYEQYF.

The rearrangement joins TRBV30 to TRBJ1-2; D might be TRBD1 (5 bases). The V end was cut by 2 bases, the J end by 4 bases, with 14 bases between. The CDR3 is 14 residues long. CDR1 is GTSNPN, CDR2 SVGIG, per germline (reference sequence). The chain's CDR3 is CAWSLDSPIYGYTF. The CDR3 DNA is TGTGCCTGGAGTCTCGACAGCCCCATCTATGGCTACACCTTC.

This sequence joins TRBV6-5 and TRBJ1-2; 8 bases are shared with TRBD1. The CDR3 is 15 amino acids. The germline V gene encodes CDR1 MNHEY and CDR2 SVGAGI. Unmatched junction bases numbered 5, after V lost 2 bases and J lost 3 bases. In DNA, the CDR3 is TGTGCCAGCAGTTACGTCCAGGGGGCACACTATGGCTACACCTTC. This sequence encodes CASSYVQGAHYGYTF.

The J gene is TRBJ1-1, the V gene TRBV7-9; D ambiguous. The V gene's germline CDR1 is SEHNR and CDR2 FQNEAQ (reference sequence). This CDR3 has 13 residues. V dropped 6 bases and J dropped 5 bases, with 13 bases sitting between them. The CDR3, as DNA: TGTGCCAGCAGTTTCAATCCAGGTACTGAAGCTTTCTTT. It encodes CASSFNPGTEAFF.

The chain has TRBV7-3 and TRBJ2-1; the D gene is possibly TRBD1 (6 bases). The germline V and J ends were trimmed by 1 base and 4 bases, with 14 bases remaining between them. This CDR3 spans 16 amino acids. Germline assignment: CDR1 SGHTA and CDR2 FQGTGA. The CDR3 sequence: CASSLIGDTVYNEQFF. DNA of the CDR3: TGTGCCAGCAGCTTAATCGGGGACACGGTGTACAATGAGCAGTTCTTC.

This clonotype was counted once. The chain employs TRBV20-1 and TRBJ2-2; no firm D call. The CDR3 runs to 13 residues. Germline CDR1 DFQATT, CDR2 SNEGSKA (reference sequence). Trimming took off 6 bases at V and 1 base at J, with 9 bases between the two ends. The CDR3: CSAQPQNTGELFF. The CDR3 DNA reads as TGCAGTGCCCAGCCGCAGAACACCGGGGAGCTGTTTTTT.

This sequence joins TRBV19 and TRBJ2-1; 11 bases line up with TRBD2. CDR1 is LNHDA and CDR2 is SQIVND in the germline V gene (reference sequence). Germline trimming cut 5 bases from V and 12 bases from J; bases unmatched to any gene: 9. The CDR3 is 14 amino acids. In DNA, the CDR3 is TGTGCCAGTAGTCTTTCTAGCGGGGGGACCTGGCAGTTCTTC. Protein sequence: CASSLSSGGTWQFF.

About this clonotype itself: Sequence at one end of the junction differs from germline and may be a read error. The chain joins TRBV29-1 to TRBJ1-2; D not resolved. The CDR3 is made up of 15 amino acids. The germline V gene encodes CDR1 SQVTM and CDR2 ANQGSEA. The CDR3 nucleotides read TGCAGCGTTGACCATACTACCGTAGGCCCCTATGGCCACACCTTC. Amino acids: CSVDHTTVGPYGHTF.